The 6 T cell receptor beta chains listed next were all sequenced from one sample in a study of post-analysis software for immune sequencing data. Study-level findings and limits: When patients were compared with controls, about 5 TRBV segments were more frequent, TRBV5-6, TRBV5-1 and TRBV20-1 among them.

Which antigens these TCRs recognize remains unknown. Unique molecular identifiers featured in each of the TCR beta cDNA libraries. TCRdb reanalysed the PCR reads using MiXCR and keeps one entry per CDR3 protein. The table has 430,000 or so distinct CDR3 sequences, approximately 42% seen once. Sequencing used blood. These receptor sequences come from a girl aged 2 to 10 with multiple sclerosis.

This sequence joins TRBV6-5 and TRBJ2-7; perhaps TRBD2 as D (6 bases). Trimming pared 6 bases from V and 3 bases from J, leaving 12 bases between. The CDR3 is made up of 13 amino acids. Germline lookup yields CDR1 MNHEY and CDR2 SVGAGI. The CDR3 DNA reads as TGTGCCAGCAGGGACGGGAGTGTCTACGAGCAGTACTTC. This codes for CASRDGSVYEQYF.

The chain is built from TRBV6-2 or TRBV6-3 and TRBJ2-4; D is perhaps TRBD2 (5 bases). Germline CDR1 is MNHEY and CDR2 is SVGEGT. The CDR3 covers 16 residues. The V end lost 3 bases, the J end lost 4 bases, and 16 bases lay between the germline ends. The CDR3 nucleotides are TGTGCCAGCAGTTATATTGTGGACTTTTCTAAAAACATTCAGTACTTC. Its protein is CASSYIVDFSKNIQYF.

This clonotype was counted once. The CDR3 bases are TGTGCCAGCAGCGCGTCTCAGAAGGGGGCGTCCTACAATGAGCAGTTCTTC. It codes for CASSASQKGASYNEQFF. V usage is TRBV5-6 and J usage is TRBJ2-1, with 7 bases aligning to TRBD1. Per the germline V gene, CDR1 is SGHDT and CDR2 is YYEEEE. The CDR3 has 17 residues. Trimming cost V 4 bases and J 1 base; bases outside gene matches: 11.

The gene calls are TRBV7-3 and TRBJ1-4, with TRBD1 matching 7 bases. In germline, CDR1 is SGHTA, CDR2 FQGTGA. J lost 10 bases, V lost 5 bases, and 7 bases had no gene match. The CDR3 totals 13 residues. The DNA for the CDR3 is TGTGCCAGCAGCCCTCAGCCAGGGGGAAAACTGTTTTTT. Amino acids: CASSPQPGGKLFF.

The chain combines TRBV12-3 or TRBV12-4 with TRBJ1-2; TRBD1 is a possible D gene (5 bases). CDR3 length equals 15 residues. V dropped 3 bases and J dropped 7 bases, with 18 bases sitting between them. Here the CDR3 reads CASSLRLSGSGGYTF. CDR3 bases: TGTGCCAGCAGTTTGAGGCTGTCAGGGTCGGGTGGCTACACCTTC.

The rearrangement uses TRBV7-9 and TRBJ1-5, with TRBD1 as a possible D gene (6 bases). Germline V gene lookup returns CDR1 SEHNR and CDR2 FQNEAQ (reference sequence). The CDR3 is made up of 18 amino acids. Trimming cost V 2 bases and J 1 base, with 18 bases left between them. The CDR3 sequence is CASSLQIITGTSNQPQHF. CDR3 coding DNA: TGTGCCAGCAGCTTACAAATTATAACAGGGACGAGCAATCAGCCCCAGCATTTT.